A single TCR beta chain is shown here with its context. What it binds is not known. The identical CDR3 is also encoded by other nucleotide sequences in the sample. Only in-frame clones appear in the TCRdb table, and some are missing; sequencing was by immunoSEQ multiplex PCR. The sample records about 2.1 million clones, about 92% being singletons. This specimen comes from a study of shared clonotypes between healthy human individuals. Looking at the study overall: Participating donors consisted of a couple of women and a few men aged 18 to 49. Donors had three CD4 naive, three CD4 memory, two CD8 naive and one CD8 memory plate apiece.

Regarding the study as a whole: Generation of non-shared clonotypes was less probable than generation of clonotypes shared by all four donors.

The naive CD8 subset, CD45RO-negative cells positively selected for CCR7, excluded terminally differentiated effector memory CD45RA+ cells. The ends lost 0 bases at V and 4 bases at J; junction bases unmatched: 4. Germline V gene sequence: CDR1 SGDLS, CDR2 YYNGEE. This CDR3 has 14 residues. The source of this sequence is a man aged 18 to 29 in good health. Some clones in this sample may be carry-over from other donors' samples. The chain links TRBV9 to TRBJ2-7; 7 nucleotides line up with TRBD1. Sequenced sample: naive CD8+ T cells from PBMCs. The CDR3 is CASSVGQGRYEQYF. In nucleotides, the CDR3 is TGTGCCAGCAGCGTAGGACAGGGAAGGTACGAGCAGTACTTC.